This T cell receptor beta chain was identified in a study of T cell responses to AZD1222 COVID-19 vaccine. Study findings and constraints: Following two doses of AZD1222, Spike-specific TCR breadth and depth rose. Females outnumbered males among donors, who were mostly white British; clonal diversity was possibly underestimated. The span of vaccine-associated CD4 TCRs extended across spike, with dominance at 160-218 and 743-854. Targets within unmutated variant regions were reportedly found for nearly half of spike-specific TCRs.

Comment on this clone: The antigen is undetermined.

The V gene lost 0 bases and the J gene lost 5 bases, with 19 bases spanning the gap. Germline-derived CDR1 and CDR2 are SGHRS and YFSETQ. This CDR3 comprises 17 residues. Sequencing was performed with immunoSEQ multiplex PCR; in TCRdb, only in-frame clones are kept and a portion is missing. Among around 130,000 clones listed, 93% were seen once. The material sequenced was peripheral blood, taken on day 0 of AZD1222 vaccination. This sequence joins TRBV5-1 and TRBJ2-3; the D gene is possibly TRBD1 (6 bases). This sequence was found in an adult in good health. CDR3 loop: CASSLELVGAEGDTQYF. CDR3 nucleotides: TGCGCCAGCAGCTTGGAGTTGGTGGGGGCAGAGGGAGATACGCAGTATTTT.